This T cell receptor beta chain was recorded in a study of blood T cell repertoires in COVID-19. The overall study: From the United States, Italy and Spain came samples of acute and convalescent COVID-19.

Only in-frame clones appear in the TCRdb table, and some are missing; sequencing was by immunoSEQ multiplex PCR. The data contain roughly 150,000 clones, about 85% of them singletons. This clone appeared a few times. Patients of the Seattle cohort, enrolled during active infection, were followed longitudinally. The clonotype originates from a woman aged 60-75 years with COVID-19, enrolled during active disease. The sequenced material came from peripheral blood.

The CDR3 reads CATSDRTGSPLHF. In nucleotides, the CDR3 is TGTGCCACCAGTGATCGAACAGGGTCACCCCTCCACTTT. The chain has TRBV24-1 and TRBJ1-6; D is perhaps TRBD1 (6 bases). Trimming left V 3 bases short and J 10 bases short, with 9 bases between. CDR3 length: 13 residues. CDR1 and CDR2 from the germline V gene are KGHDR and SFDVKD.